This T cell receptor (beta chain) is drawn from a study of shared clonotypes between healthy human individuals. Only in-frame clones appear in the TCRdb table, and some are missing; sequencing was by immunoSEQ multiplex PCR. The data hold about 1.5 million clones, with roughly 98% observed a single time. CDR1 SEHNR and CDR2 FQNEAQ come from the germline V gene (reference sequence). The CDR3 length is 14 residues. V was trimmed by 3 bases and J by 5 bases, leaving 12 bases between them. This TCR derives from a man aged 30 to 39 in good health. Sequences were obtained from naive CD4+ T cells sorted from blood. Subset denoted: CD45RA+ positively selected. V and J are TRBV7-9 and TRBJ2-3; D possibly matches TRBD1 or TRBD2 (5 bases each). CDR3 loop: CASSLGEGRDTQYF. The DNA for the CDR3 is TGTGCCAGCAGCTTGGGTGAGGGGAGAGATACGCAGTATTTT.